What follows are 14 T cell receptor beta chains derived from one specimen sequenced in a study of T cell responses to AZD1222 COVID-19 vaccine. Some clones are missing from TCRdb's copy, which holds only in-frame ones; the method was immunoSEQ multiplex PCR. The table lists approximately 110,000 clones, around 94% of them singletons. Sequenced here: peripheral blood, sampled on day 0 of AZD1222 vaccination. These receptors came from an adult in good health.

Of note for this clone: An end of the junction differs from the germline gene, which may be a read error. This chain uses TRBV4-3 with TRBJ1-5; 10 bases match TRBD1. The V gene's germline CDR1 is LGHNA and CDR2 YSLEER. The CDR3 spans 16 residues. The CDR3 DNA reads TGCGCCAGCAGCCAAGATGCGACAGGGGGCAATCGGCCCCAGCATTTT. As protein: CASSQDATGGNRPQHF.

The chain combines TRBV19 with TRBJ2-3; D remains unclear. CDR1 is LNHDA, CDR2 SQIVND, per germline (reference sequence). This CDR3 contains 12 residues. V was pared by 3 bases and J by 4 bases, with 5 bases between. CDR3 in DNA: TGTGCCAGTAGTATTTGGGCAGATACGCAGTATTTT. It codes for CASSIWADTQYF.

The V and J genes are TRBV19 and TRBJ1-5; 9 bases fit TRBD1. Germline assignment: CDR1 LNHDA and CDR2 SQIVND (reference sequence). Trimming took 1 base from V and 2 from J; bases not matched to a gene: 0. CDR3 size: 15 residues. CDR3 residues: CASSIGTGGNQPQHF. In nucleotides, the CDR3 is TGTGCCAGTAGTATAGGGACAGGGGGCAATCAGCCCCAGCATTTT. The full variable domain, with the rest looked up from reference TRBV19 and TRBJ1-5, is DGGITQSPKYLFRKEGQNVTLSCEQNLNHDAMYWYRQDPGQGLRLIYYSQIVNDFQKGDIAEGYSVSREKKESFPLTVTSAQKNPTAFYLCASSIGTGGNQPQHFGDGTRLSIL.

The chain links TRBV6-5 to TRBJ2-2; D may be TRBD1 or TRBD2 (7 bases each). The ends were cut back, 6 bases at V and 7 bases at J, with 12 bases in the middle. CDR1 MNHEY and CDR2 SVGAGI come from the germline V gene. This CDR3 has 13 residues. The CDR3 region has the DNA TGTGCCAGCAGGCCAGGGGGGGGCGGGGAGCTGTTTTTT. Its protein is CASRPGGGGELFF.

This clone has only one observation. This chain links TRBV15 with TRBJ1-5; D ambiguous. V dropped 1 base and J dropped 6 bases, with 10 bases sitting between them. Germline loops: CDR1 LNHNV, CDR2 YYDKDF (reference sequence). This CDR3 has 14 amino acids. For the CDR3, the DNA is TGTGCCACCAGCAGAGGCGGGGAGGGTCAGCCCCAGCATTTT. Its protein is CATSRGGEGQPQHF.

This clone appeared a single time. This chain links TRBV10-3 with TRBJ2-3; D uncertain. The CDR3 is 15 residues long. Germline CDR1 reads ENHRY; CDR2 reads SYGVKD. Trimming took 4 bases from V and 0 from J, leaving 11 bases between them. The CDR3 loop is CAISAGGVSTDTQYF. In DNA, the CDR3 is TGTGCCATCAGTGCCGGCGGAGTTAGCACAGATACGCAGTATTTT.

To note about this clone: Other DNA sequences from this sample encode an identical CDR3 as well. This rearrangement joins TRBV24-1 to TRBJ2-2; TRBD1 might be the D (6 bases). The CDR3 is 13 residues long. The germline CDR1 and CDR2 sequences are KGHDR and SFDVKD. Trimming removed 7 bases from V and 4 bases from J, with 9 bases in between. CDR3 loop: CATRQGSTGELFF. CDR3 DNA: TGTGCCACCAGGCAGGGGAGCACCGGGGAGCTGTTTTTT.

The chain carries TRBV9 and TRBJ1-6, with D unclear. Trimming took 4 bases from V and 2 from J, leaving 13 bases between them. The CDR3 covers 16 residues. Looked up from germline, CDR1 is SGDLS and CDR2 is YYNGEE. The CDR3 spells CASSPREATYNSPLHF. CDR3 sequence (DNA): TGTGCCAGCAGCCCACGGGAGGCAACCTATAATTCACCCCTCCACTTT.

CDR3: CASSPLSGNTEAFF. DNA of the CDR3: TGTGCCAGCAGTCCCCTCAGCGGTAACACTGAAGCTTTCTTT. V usage is TRBV6-5 and J usage is TRBJ1-1; D gene unclear. Germline V gene lookup returns CDR1 MNHEY and CDR2 SVGAGI. The CDR3 length is 14 residues. V shed 5 bases and J shed 2 bases, with 12 bases lying between them.

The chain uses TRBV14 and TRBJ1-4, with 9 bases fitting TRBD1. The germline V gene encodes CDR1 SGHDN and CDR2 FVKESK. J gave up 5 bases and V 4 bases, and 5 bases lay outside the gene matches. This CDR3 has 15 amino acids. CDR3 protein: CASSRGTGFNEKLFF. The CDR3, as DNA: TGTGCCAGCAGCCGAGGGACAGGGTTCAATGAAAAACTGTTTTTT. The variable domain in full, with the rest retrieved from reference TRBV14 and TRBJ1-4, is EAGVTQFPSHSVIEKGQTVTLRCDPISGHDNLYWYRRVMGKEIKFLLHFVKESKQDESGMPNNRFLAERTGGTYSTLKVQPAELEDSGVYFCASSRGTGFNEKLFFGSGTQLSVL.

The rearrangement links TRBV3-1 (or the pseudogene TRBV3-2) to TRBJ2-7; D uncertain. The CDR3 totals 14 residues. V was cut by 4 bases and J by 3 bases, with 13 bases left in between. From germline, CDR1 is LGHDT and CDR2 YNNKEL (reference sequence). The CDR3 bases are TGTGCCAGCAGCCTAGCCGGCGTAGACTACGAGCAGTACTTC. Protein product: CASSLAGVDYEQYF.

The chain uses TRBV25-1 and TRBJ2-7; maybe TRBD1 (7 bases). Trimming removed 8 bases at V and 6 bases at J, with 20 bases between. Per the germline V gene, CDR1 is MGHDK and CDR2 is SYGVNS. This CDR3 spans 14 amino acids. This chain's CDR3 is CASSSTGSGGEQYF. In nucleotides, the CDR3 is TGTGCCAGCTCTTCGACAGGGTCCGGGGGCGAGCAGTACTTC.

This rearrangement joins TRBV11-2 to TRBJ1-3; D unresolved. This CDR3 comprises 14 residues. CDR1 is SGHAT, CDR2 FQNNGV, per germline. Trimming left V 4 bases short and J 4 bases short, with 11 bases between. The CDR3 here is CASSSKSAGNTIYF. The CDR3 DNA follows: TGTGCCAGCAGCTCGAAAAGTGCGGGAAACACCATATATTTT. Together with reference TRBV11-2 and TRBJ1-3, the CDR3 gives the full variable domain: EAGVAQSPRYKIIEKRQSVAFWCNPISGHATLYWYQQILGQGPKLLIQFQNNGVVDDSQLPKDRFSAERLKGVDSTLKIQPAKLEDSAVYLCASSSKSAGNTIYFGEGSWLTVV.

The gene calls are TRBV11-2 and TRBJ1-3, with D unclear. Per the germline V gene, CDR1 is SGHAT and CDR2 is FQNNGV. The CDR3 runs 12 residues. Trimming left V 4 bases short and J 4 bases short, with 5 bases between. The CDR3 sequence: CASSSQGNTIYF. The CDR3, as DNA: TGTGCCAGCAGCTCACAGGGAAACACCATATATTTT.